One sample yielded the 27 T cell receptor beta chains listed below, sequenced in a study of shared clonotypes between healthy human individuals. Measured with immunoSEQ multiplex PCR; TCRdb has only the in-frame clones, and not every one. The repertoire consists of roughly 770,000 clones, with 95% to 97% occurring once and the leading ten covering roughly 0.23%. Terminally differentiated effector memory CD45RA+ cells were left out of the naive CD8 fraction, which was CD45RO-negative and positively selected for CCR7. Sequencing used naive CD8+ T cells sorted from blood. Receptors originate from a man younger than 45 in good health.

This chain uses TRBV27 with TRBJ2-2; weak D call: TRBD2 (5 bases). The CDR3 contains 14 residues. The germline V and J ends were trimmed by 3 bases and 1 base, with 6 bases remaining between them. Germline CDR1 MNHEY, CDR2 SMNVEV (reference sequence). The CDR3 is CASSFGVNTGELFF. CDR3 nucleotides: TGTGCCAGCAGTTTCGGGGTGAACACCGGGGAGCTGTTTTTT.

This CDR3 reads CASSFSGGRDTQYF. CDR3 in DNA: TGTGCCAGCAGCTTTAGCGGGGGACGTGATACGCAGTATTTT. V usage is TRBV5-4 and J usage is TRBJ2-3; 9 nucleotides agree with TRBD2. The CDR3 extends over 14 amino acids. J lost 6 bases, V lost 2 bases, and 4 bases had no gene match. The V gene's germline CDR1 is SGHNT and CDR2 YYREEE (reference sequence).

The rearrangement uses TRBV15 and TRBJ2-3; D perhaps matches TRBD2 (6 bases). Trimming cost V 4 bases and J 3 bases, with 14 bases left between them. The CDR3 has 15 amino acids. Germline V gives CDR1 LNHNV, CDR2 YYDKDF (reference sequence). DNA for the CDR3: TGTGCCACCAGCAACTCGTTGGAGGGAACAGATACGCAGTATTTT. Protein sequence: CATSNSLEGTDTQYF.

The rearrangement joins TRBV10-3 to TRBJ2-1, with 13 bases fitting TRBD2. The CDR3 totals 16 residues. V dropped 7 bases and J dropped 2; count of bases not matched to a gene: 5. Germline CDR1 reads ENHRY; CDR2 reads SYGVKD. CDR3 DNA: TGTGCCATCAACGGGGGGACTAGCGGGACCTACAATGAGCAGTTCTTC. As protein: CAINGGTSGTYNEQFF.

The V and J genes are TRBV6-5 and TRBJ2-7, with 11 bases lining up with TRBD2. Per the germline V gene, CDR1 is MNHEY and CDR2 is SVGAGI. This CDR3 has 14 amino acids. J was trimmed by 5 bases and V by 4 bases; bases with no gene match: 4. CDR3 region: CASSLTSGNHEQYF. CDR3 nucleotides: TGTGCCAGCAGTTTGACTAGCGGGAACCACGAGCAGTACTTC.

The chain is built from TRBV27 and TRBJ2-7, with TRBD2 matching 11 bases. Trimming at V came to 5 bases and at J to 3 bases, leaving 3 bases not matched to a gene. Per the germline V gene, CDR1 is MNHEY and CDR2 is SMNVEV (reference sequence). CDR3 size: 14 residues. The CDR3 DNA is TGTGCCAGCAGTCGGGGGACTAGCGGCTACGAGCAGTACTTC. This translates into CASSRGTSGYEQYF.

This chain joins TRBV28 and TRBJ2-1; no firm D call. Trimming took 1 base from V and 0 from J, leaving 4 bases between them. The CDR3 runs to 14 residues. Germline CDR1 and CDR2: MDHEN and SYDVKM. The CDR3 reads CASSLSSSYNEQFF. Written as DNA, the CDR3 is TGTGCCAGCAGTTTATCGTCCTCCTACAATGAGCAGTTCTTC. Full variable domain (remainder filled in from reference TRBV28 and TRBJ2-1): DVKVTQSSRYLVKRTGEKVFLECVQDMDHENMFWYRQDPGLGLRLIYFSYDVKMKEKGDIPEGYSVSREKKERFSLILESASTNQTSMYLCASSLSSSYNEQFFGPGTRLTVL.

CDR3 DNA sequence: TGTGCCAGCAGCTTTCCCGGGACAGGGGAGGTAGATACGCAGTATTTT. Amino acid sequence: CASSFPGTGEVDTQYF. This sequence joins TRBV11-2 and TRBJ2-3; 10 bases are shared with TRBD1. CDR3 length equals 16 residues. The V segment lost 3 bases and the J segment 5 bases; nucleotides outside the gene matches: 8. Looked up from germline, CDR1 is SGHAT and CDR2 is FQNNGV.

V is TRBV30 and J is TRBJ1-5; TRBD1 might be the D (6 bases). Germline values: CDR1 GTSNPN, CDR2 SVGIG (reference sequence). Trimming took off 1 base at V and 0 bases at J, with 22 bases between the two ends. The CDR3 covers 19 residues. The CDR3 is CAWSARSRGANYSNQPQHF. The DNA of the CDR3 is TGTGCCTGGAGTGCCCGAAGTAGGGGGGCCAACTATAGCAATCAGCCCCAGCATTTT.

This chain links TRBV7-9 with TRBJ2-1; 7 nucleotides line up with TRBD2. CDR1 SEHNR and CDR2 FQNEAQ come from the germline V gene (reference sequence). V lost 2 bases to trimming and J lost 5 bases; unmatched junction nucleotides: 3. The CDR3 loop spans 14 amino acids. The DNA for the CDR3 is TGTGCCAGCAGCTTAACCGGGACTAACAATGAGCAGTTCTTC. This sequence encodes CASSLTGTNNEQFF.

This chain connects TRBV2 to TRBJ2-3, with TRBD2 as a possible D gene (6 bases). CDR3 length: 14 residues. CDR1 is SNHLY, CDR2 FYNNEI, per germline. CDR3 in DNA: TGTGCTACCGCGGGGCTAGCGAGCACAGATACGCAGTATTTT. Translating it yields CATAGLASTDTQYF.

The V and J genes are TRBV2 and TRBJ1-4; D remains ambiguous. V gave up 0 bases and J gave up 0 bases, with 14 bases separating them. The CDR3 spans 18 residues. The germline gives CDR1 SNHLY, CDR2 FYNNEI. In DNA form, the CDR3 reads TGTGCCAGCAGTGAAGCGGTCGACCGATCGTCAACTAATGAAAAACTGTTTTTT. This gives the protein CASSEAVDRSSTNEKLFF.

The chain employs TRBV19 and TRBJ2-1, with TRBD1 identical over 9 bases. J lost 2 bases, V lost 5 bases, and 4 bases had no gene match. The length of the CDR3 is 15 residues. In germline, CDR1 is LNHDA, CDR2 SQIVND (reference sequence). The CDR3 sequence is CASSPGQGTYNEQFF. CDR3 sequence (DNA): TGTGCCAGTAGTCCAGGACAGGGGACCTACAATGAGCAGTTCTTC.

The chain couples TRBV30 to TRBJ1-2; D ambiguous. The CDR3 runs to 12 residues. Looked up from germline, CDR1 is GTSNPN and CDR2 is SVGIG (reference sequence). The V and J ends lost 0 bases and 2 bases respectively, with 4 bases between them. The CDR3: CAWSVANYGYTF. The CDR3 DNA is TGTGCCTGGAGTGTAGCCAACTATGGCTACACCTTC.

A remark on this clone: Other DNA sequences from this sample encode an identical CDR3 as well. The genes are TRBV6-5 and TRBJ1-2; a possible D gene is TRBD1 (6 bases). CDR1 and CDR2 from the germline V gene are MNHEY and SVGAGI. CDR3 size: 14 residues. Trimming cost V 0 bases and J 2 bases, with 7 bases left between them. The CDR3 reads CASSYSGGNYGYTF. CDR3 nucleotides: TGTGCCAGCAGTTACTCTGGGGGCAACTATGGCTACACCTTC.

In its sample, this clone was seen once. The chain uses TRBV5-4 and TRBJ2-7, with a weak D call TRBD2 (5 bases). The CDR3 is made up of 16 amino acids. With 1 base removed from V and 3 bases from J, the gap between germline ends came to 17 bases. Germline CDR1 SGHNT, CDR2 YYREEE (reference sequence). This CDR3 is CASSLSSIGVGYEQYF. The CDR3 DNA sequence: TGTGCCAGCAGCTTGTCGTCGATCGGGGTGGGCTACGAGCAGTACTTC.

The V gene is TRBV15, the J gene TRBJ2-7, with D possibly TRBD2 on 5 matching bases. The CDR3 consists of 13 residues. Germline loops: CDR1 LNHNV, CDR2 YYDKDF (reference sequence). The V and J ends lost 5 bases and 5 bases respectively, with 13 bases between them. The CDR3 DNA reads TGTGCCACCAGCGGCCGGACTCACGACGAGCAGTACTTC. Its translation: CATSGRTHDEQYF.

The chain combines TRBV10-3 with TRBJ1-5, with TRBD1 matching over 8 bases. The trim removed 4 bases at V and 2 bases at J, leaving 4 bases unmatched. This CDR3 contains 15 residues. Germline values: CDR1 ENHRY, CDR2 SYGVKD. The CDR3 nucleotides are TGTGCCATCAGTGCTGACAGGGGAGGCAATCAGCCCCAGCATTTT. As protein: CAISADRGGNQPQHF.

This chain joins TRBV15 and TRBJ2-7, with 15 positions matching TRBD2. The V segment lost 4 bases and the J segment 6 bases; nucleotides outside the gene matches: 4. Germline loops: CDR1 LNHNV, CDR2 YYDKDF (reference sequence). The CDR3 extends over 15 amino acids. CDR3 nucleotides: TGTGCCACCAGCACCTGGACTAGCGGGAGGGGCGAGCAGTACTTC. It translates to CATSTWTSGRGEQYF.

The chain couples TRBV28 to TRBJ2-7; D perhaps matches TRBD2 (5 bases). The ends were cut back, 7 bases at V and 3 bases at J, with 13 bases in the middle. Germline V lookup: CDR1 MDHEN, CDR2 SYDVKM. This CDR3 comprises 13 residues. The CDR3 region is CASKEVFLYEQYF. Written as DNA, the CDR3 is TGTGCCAGCAAGGAGGTATTTCTCTACGAGCAGTACTTC.

DNA for the CDR3: TGTGCCAGCAGCTTGCCCGGGACGGATTATGGCTACACCTTC. Amino acids: CASSLPGTDYGYTF. V and J are TRBV5-5 and TRBJ1-2; the D gene is possibly TRBD1 (5 bases). Deletions cut 1 base from V and 5 bases from J, with 12 bases between. The CDR3 is made up of 14 amino acids. Germline V gives CDR1 SGHKS, CDR2 YYEKEE (reference sequence).

The J gene is TRBJ2-7, the V gene TRBV29-1, with 8 bases lining up with TRBD2. Germline V gene lookup returns CDR1 SQVTM and CDR2 ANQGSEA. V shed 6 bases and J 6 bases; nucleotides not matched to a gene: 22. This CDR3 comprises 17 residues. The CDR3 region has the DNA TGCAGCGTAGCTGACGGTGGACTAGCCGCTTTCTCTTCCGAGCAGTACTTC. Translated, it gives CSVADGGLAAFSSEQYF.

The CDR3 region has the DNA TGTGCCAGCAGTGAAAGGGCACACAATCAGCCCCAGCATTTT. It specifies CASSERAHNQPQHF. This chain uses TRBV25-1 with TRBJ1-5; D gene uncertain. CDR1 MGHDK and CDR2 SYGVNS come from the germline V gene. This CDR3 is built from 14 residues. The ends were cut back, 2 bases at V and 3 bases at J, with 8 bases in the middle.

This rearrangement joins TRBV6-1 to TRBJ2-5, with D unresolved. V lost 3 bases to trimming and J lost 5 bases, with 1 base between them. The CDR3 runs to 10 residues. Germline CDR1 and CDR2: MNHNS and SASEGT. CDR3 sequence (DNA): TGTGCCAGCAGTGATGAGACCCAGTACTTC. Its translation is CASSDETQYF.

The chain couples TRBV6-5 to TRBJ2-7, with unresolved D. Between the trimmed V and J ends, which lost 5 bases and 3 bases, there was a span of 14 bases. Germline lookup yields CDR1 MNHEY and CDR2 SVGAGI. This CDR3 comprises 14 residues. The CDR3 DNA is TGTGCCAGCAGTCAACTCGACGAATACTACGAGCAGTACTTC. Translation: CASSQLDEYYEQYF.

The V call is TRBV5-1, the J call TRBJ2-1; 7 nucleotides agree with TRBD1. Losses at the gene ends were 4 bases for V and 0 bases for J; bases not matched to a gene: 7. This CDR3 spans 16 amino acids. Germline CDR1 is SGHRS and CDR2 is YFSETQ. CDR3: CASSGIQGSSYNEQFF. The DNA of the CDR3 is TGCGCCAGCAGCGGTATACAGGGGAGCTCCTACAATGAGCAGTTCTTC.

The chain joins TRBV7-8 to TRBJ2-3; TRBD1 might be the D (7 bases). Germline lookup yields CDR1 SGHVS and CDR2 FQNEAQ. Trimming left V 10 bases short and J 2 bases short, with 13 bases between. The CDR3 sequence is 13 residues long. CDR3 amino acids: CATTGDSTDTQYF. In DNA, the CDR3 is TGTGCCACCACAGGGGACTCCACAGATACGCAGTATTTT. Complete variable domain (other parts from reference TRBV7-8 and TRBJ2-3): GAGVSQSPRYKVAKRGQDVALRCDPISGHVSLFWYQQALGQGPEFLTYFQNEAQLDKSGLPSDRFFAERPEGSVSTLKIQRTQQEDSAVYLCATTGDSTDTQYFGPGTRLTVL.